The next 18 T cell receptor beta chains were all read from a single sample in a study of shared clonotypes between healthy human individuals. The naive CD8 subset, CD45RO-negative cells positively selected for CCR7, excluded terminally differentiated effector memory CD45RA+ cells. TCRdb's copy holds only in-frame clones and misses some; the assay was immunoSEQ multiplex PCR. Of 2 million to 2.5 million clones in the sample, approximately 94% were seen once. The sequencing input was naive CD8+ T cells sorted from blood. These receptors were collected from a man younger than 30 in good health.

V and J are TRBV7-9 and TRBJ2-1; 8 bases are shared with TRBD1. This CDR3 has 16 amino acids. Germline lookup yields CDR1 SEHNR and CDR2 FQNEAQ (reference sequence). Losses at the gene ends were 5 bases for V and 1 base for J; bases not matched to a gene: 7. The DNA for the CDR3 is TGTGCCAGCAGCACTCGGACAGGGCAGTCCTACAATGAGCAGTTCTTC. Translating gives CASSTRTGQSYNEQFF.

The chain recombines TRBV9 with TRBJ2-3; 7 nucleotides line up with TRBD2. The CDR3 is 16 residues long. Per germline, CDR1 SGDLS and CDR2 YYNGEE. J was trimmed by 0 bases and V by 0 bases; bases with no gene match: 4. CDR3: CASSVVASGSTDTQYF. CDR3 nucleotide sequence: TGTGCCAGCAGCGTAGTGGCTAGCGGAAGCACAGATACGCAGTATTTT.

The gene calls are TRBV7-8 and TRBJ2-1, with D tentatively TRBD2 (6 bases). Trimming removed 4 bases from V and 4 bases from J, with 14 bases in between. CDR3 length: 15 residues. Germline lookup yields CDR1 SGHVS and CDR2 FQNEAQ. CDR3 DNA sequence: TGTGCCAGCAGCTCGATTGGCGGGGCATACAATGAGCAGTTCTTC. Protein: CASSSIGGAYNEQFF.

The chain joins TRBV5-1 to TRBJ2-5; 7 bases agree with TRBD1. Per the germline V gene, CDR1 is SGHRS and CDR2 is YFSETQ. Germline trimming cut 0 bases from V and 10 bases from J; bases unmatched to any gene: 9. The CDR3 totals 14 residues. CDR3 protein: CASSLEGTVSHQYF. The CDR3 DNA follows: TGCGCCAGCAGCTTGGAAGGGACAGTAAGTCACCAGTACTTC.

The rearrangement uses TRBV18 and TRBJ2-1, with 9 bases matching TRBD2. The CDR3 has 17 residues. Germline assignment: CDR1 KGHSH and CDR2 LQKENI. V lost 6 bases, J lost 8 bases, and 17 bases stayed unmatched. Here the CDR3 reads CASSPEVAGAWYDEQFF. The CDR3 bases are TGTGCCAGCTCCCCCGAGGTAGCGGGGGCGTGGTACGATGAGCAGTTCTTC.

The chain employs TRBV7-9 and TRBJ2-1; TRBD1 agrees at 10 bases. V trimming: 3 bases; J trimming: 5 bases; junction bases outside the gene matches: 4. This CDR3 spans 15 amino acids. The germline V gene has CDR1 SEHNR and CDR2 FQNEAQ (reference sequence). The DNA of the CDR3 is TGTGCCAGCAGCTTCGGACAGGGGGAGGACAATGAGCAGTTCTTC. Translation gives CASSFGQGEDNEQFF.

The gene calls are TRBV27 and TRBJ2-4, with 7 nucleotides matching TRBD2. The CDR3 totals 15 residues. CDR1 and CDR2 from the germline V gene are MNHEY and SMNVEV (reference sequence). The V gene end was trimmed by 5 bases and the J gene end by 0 bases; junction bases not matched to a gene: 4. CDR3 amino acids: CASSERDLAKNIQYF. The CDR3 coding sequence is TGTGCCAGCAGTGAGCGGGATCTAGCCAAAAACATTCAGTACTTC.

The gene calls are TRBV2 and TRBJ2-4, with unresolved D. The V gene's germline CDR1 is SNHLY and CDR2 FYNNEI. Between the trimmed V and J ends, which lost 7 bases and 0 bases, there was a span of 10 bases. This CDR3 is built from 14 residues. The CDR3 protein is CASNPEIAKNIQYF. In nucleotides, the CDR3 is TGTGCCAGCAATCCAGAGATAGCCAAAAACATTCAGTACTTC.

The chain combines TRBV13 with TRBJ1-2; 10 nucleotides line up with TRBD1. The CDR3 has 17 amino acids. From germline, CDR1 is PRHDT and CDR2 FYEKMQ (reference sequence). J was trimmed by 5 bases and V by 5 bases; bases with no gene match: 14. In DNA, the CDR3 is TGTGCCAGCAGCCCAGGGGACAGGGGAATTCCATCTTATGGCTACACCTTC. It yields the protein CASSPGDRGIPSYGYTF. Combining the CDR3 with reference TRBV13 and TRBJ1-2 gives the whole variable domain AAGVIQSPRHLIKEKRETATLKCYPIPRHDTVYWYQQGPGQDPQFLISFYEKMQSDKGSIPDRFSAQQFSDYHSELNMSSLELGDSALYFCASSPGDRGIPSYGYTFGSGTRLTVV.

This clone showed up just once. V usage is TRBV11-2 and J usage is TRBJ1-2; 9 bases align to TRBD1. The CDR3 runs to 14 residues. V lost 6 bases to trimming and J lost 7 bases; unmatched junction nucleotides: 9. Germline loops: CDR1 SGHAT, CDR2 FQNNGV. CDR3 DNA sequence: TGTGCCAGCAGTAACAGGGGGCTCACGAGTGGCTACACCTTC. Translation: CASSNRGLTSGYTF.

A single count supports this clone. This chain connects TRBV29-1 to TRBJ2-5; tentatively, D is TRBD1 (7 bases). The closer fit of TRBJ2-7 to the DNA end suggests the J call may be wrong. This CDR3 has 15 amino acids. Germline V lookup: CDR1 SQVTM, CDR2 ANQGSEA. The CDR3 DNA sequence: TGCAGCGTTTCCCATGGAGGGGGCCAGGCCTACGAGCAGTACTTC. It is translated as CSVSHGGGQAYEQYF.

This CDR3 reads CASSSSDRVGTEAFF. The CDR3, as DNA: TGTGCCAGCAGTTCCTCGGACAGGGTGGGAACTGAAGCTTTCTTT. The genes are TRBV6-5 and TRBJ1-1; 8 bases match TRBD1. Germline values: CDR1 MNHEY, CDR2 SVGAGI. This CDR3 is 15 amino acids long. J lost 5 bases, V lost 4 bases, and 9 bases had no gene match.

The chain employs TRBV19 and TRBJ2-7; no clear D. The V gene's germline CDR1 is LNHDA and CDR2 SQIVND (reference sequence). CDR3 length: 15 amino acids. V lost 3 bases, J lost 0 bases, and 12 bases lay in between. The CDR3 loop reads CASSIFGSASYEQYF. In DNA, the CDR3 is TGTGCCAGTAGTATTTTCGGGTCAGCCTCCTACGAGCAGTACTTC.

The chain joins TRBV2 to TRBJ1-1; D is ambiguous. V lost 4 bases to trimming and J lost 4 bases, with 16 bases between them. This CDR3 comprises 15 residues. CDR1 is SNHLY, CDR2 FYNNEI, per germline. As DNA, the CDR3 is TGTGCCAGCAGTGTACCAACAACCTGGGGCACTGAAGCTTTCTTT. As protein: CASSVPTTWGTEAFF.

The chain recombines TRBV25-1 with TRBJ1-5; D remains ambiguous. CDR1 is MGHDK and CDR2 is SYGVNS in the germline V gene. Trimming pared 2 bases from V and 2 bases from J, leaving 10 bases between. This CDR3 has 15 residues. CDR3 in DNA: TGTGCCAGCAGTGAAGCCGGGCTCGGCAATCAGCCCCAGCATTTT. This gives the protein CASSEAGLGNQPQHF.

This clone appeared a single time. The V gene is TRBV6-6, the J gene TRBJ2-7; perhaps TRBD1 as D (6 bases). CDR3 size: 15 residues. The germline gives CDR1 MNHNY, CDR2 SVGAGI (reference sequence). V was cut by 0 bases and J by 5 bases, with 14 bases left in between. This chain's CDR3 is CASSYSDRPMDEQYF. The CDR3 coding sequence is TGTGCCAGCAGTTACTCGGACAGACCCATGGACGAGCAGTACTTC.

This chain uses TRBV13 with TRBJ2-2, with 9 bases lining up with TRBD2. This CDR3 spans 18 amino acids. The V gene end was trimmed by 0 bases and the J gene end by 0 bases; junction bases not matched to a gene: 5. Germline CDR1 reads PRHDT; CDR2 reads FYEKMQ (reference sequence). CDR3 bases: TGTGCCAGCAGCTTAGGGAGAGCGGGGGGCCCGAACACCGGGGAGCTGTTTTTT. This translates into CASSLGRAGGPNTGELFF.

In this sample, this clone turned up once. The chain recombines TRBV30 with TRBJ2-2, with 11 positions matching TRBD2. Germline lookup yields CDR1 GTSNPN and CDR2 SVGIG (reference sequence). Losses at the gene ends were 1 base for V and 4 bases for J; bases not matched to a gene: 8. The CDR3 extends over 17 amino acids. CDR3 loop: CAWSGLAGPSITGELFF. CDR3 DNA: TGTGCCTGGAGTGGACTAGCGGGGCCTTCTATCACCGGGGAGCTGTTTTTT.